Each of the 27 T cell receptor beta chains below was sequenced from the same sample in a study of beta chain features in type 1 diabetes. Since all of the isolated RNA was reverse transcribed, expressed TCRB transcripts were what got sequenced. Only in-frame clones appear in the TCRdb table, and some are missing; sequencing was by immunoSEQ multiplex PCR. The table includes hundreds of thousands of clones, more than 11% detected once. Sequencing used naive CD4+ T cells from blood. Receptor source: a man aged 25 to 40 in good health.

V usage is TRBV10-3 and J usage is TRBJ2-1; D is perhaps TRBD1 (7 bases). Looked up from germline, CDR1 is ENHRY and CDR2 is SYGVKD. Between the trimmed V and J ends, which lost 10 bases and 8 bases, there was a span of 9 bases. The CDR3 is 10 residues long. Written as DNA, the CDR3 is TGTGCCACCAGGGGGGATGAGCAGTTCTTC. Residues: CATRGDEQFF.

J is TRBJ2-5 and V is TRBV5-1; 12 positions agree with TRBD2. The CDR3 sequence is 16 residues long. Germline CDR1 reads SGHRS; CDR2 reads YFSETQ. The junction had 3 bases not matched to a gene; V was cut back by 0 bases and J by 3 bases. This CDR3 reads CASSLVPSGGEETQYF. The CDR3 DNA follows: TGCGCCAGCAGCTTGGTTCCTAGCGGGGGGGAAGAGACCCAGTACTTC.

About this clone: Being one base from a much bigger clone, this may be a read error. The CDR3 region has the DNA TGTGCCAGCAGCGCAACAGATACGCAGTATTTT. It encodes CASSATDTQYF. The rearrangement links TRBV7-3 to TRBJ2-3; D uncertain. The CDR3 length is 11 residues. V lost 5 bases and J lost 3, with 3 bases in between. CDR1 and CDR2 (germline): SGHTA, FQGTGA.

This clone was observed a handful of times. This chain connects TRBV5-1 to TRBJ2-4, with unresolved D. CDR1 SGHRS and CDR2 YFSETQ come from the germline V gene. Deletions cut 3 bases from V and 3 bases from J, with 4 bases between. The CDR3 covers 12 residues. In DNA, the CDR3 is TGCGCCAGCAGCTCAGGCAAAAACATTCAGTACTTC. Residues: CASSSGKNIQYF.

V gene TRBV15 combines with J gene TRBJ2-7, with D unresolved. The V end was cut by 0 bases, the J end by 3 bases, with 9 bases between. The germline gives CDR1 LNHNV, CDR2 YYDKDF (reference sequence). This CDR3 is 14 amino acids long. CDR3 region: CATSRDPHHYEQYF. The CDR3 DNA sequence: TGTGCCACCAGCAGAGACCCACACCACTACGAGCAGTACTTC.

The chain uses TRBV18 and TRBJ2-4, with TRBD2 matching 7 bases. CDR1 and CDR2 from the germline V gene are KGHSH and LQKENI. The ends lost 4 bases at V and 0 bases at J; junction bases unmatched: 9. CDR3 length equals 17 residues. CDR3 protein: CASSLSTGGRAKNIQYF. In DNA form, the CDR3 reads TGTGCCAGCTCACTATCGACGGGAGGCCGAGCCAAAAACATTCAGTACTTC.

This rearrangement joins TRBV25-1 to TRBJ2-3, with TRBD2 matching over 7 bases. Germline CDR1 and CDR2: MGHDK and SYGVNS. J was trimmed by 1 base and V by 6 bases; bases with no gene match: 10. This CDR3 region has 16 residues. The chain's CDR3 is CASREGRGIRTDTQYF. CDR3 nucleotides: TGTGCCAGCAGAGAAGGGCGGGGGATTCGCACAGATACGCAGTATTTT.

This clone was counted between two and nine times. The CDR3 protein is CATSKGDTIYF. As DNA, the CDR3 is TGTGCCACCTCGAAAGGAGACACCATATATTTT. J is TRBJ1-3 and V is TRBV19; D remains unclear. The CDR3 loop spans 11 amino acids. V was cut by 10 bases and J by 8 bases, with 12 bases left in between. The V gene's germline CDR1 is LNHDA and CDR2 SQIVND (reference sequence).

The chain couples TRBV18 to TRBJ2-1; 7 nucleotides align to TRBD1. J was trimmed by 4 bases and V by 1 base; bases with no gene match: 1. This CDR3 is 14 amino acids long. The germline CDR1 and CDR2 sequences are KGHSH and LQKENI. DNA of the CDR3: TGTGCCAGCTCACCACGACAGGGATACAATGAGCAGTTCTTC. This codes for CASSPRQGYNEQFF.

This clone has more than one count but fewer than ten. The chain recombines TRBV29-1 with TRBJ2-2; 11 bases line up with TRBD2. Looked up from germline, CDR1 is SQVTM and CDR2 is ANQGSEA. Germline trimming cut 7 bases from V and 2 bases from J; bases unmatched to any gene: 3. This CDR3 comprises 14 residues. The CDR3 here is CSGGTSGNTGELFF. CDR3 DNA sequence: TGCAGCGGGGGGACTAGCGGTAACACCGGGGAGCTGTTTTTT.

This clone was seen a handful of times. V and J are TRBV6-6 and TRBJ1-2; 8 bases match TRBD1. Looked up from germline, CDR1 is MNHNY and CDR2 is SVGAGI (reference sequence). The J segment lost 6 bases and the V segment lost 6 bases, leaving 9 bases of the junction unmatched. CDR3 size: 14 residues. CDR3: CASRKDRVLDGYTF. CDR3 DNA: TGTGCCAGCAGGAAGGACAGGGTATTAGATGGCTACACCTTC.

This clone occurred a few times. The chain joins TRBV9 to TRBJ1-1; D is perhaps TRBD1 (6 bases). The CDR3 is 15 residues long. Looked up from germline, CDR1 is SGDLS and CDR2 is YYNGEE. Trimming took 4 bases from V and 1 from J, leaving 14 bases between them. The CDR3 region is CASSPPPQGNTEAFF. CDR3 in DNA: TGTGCCAGCAGCCCCCCTCCACAGGGGAACACTGAAGCTTTCTTT.

The chain recombines TRBV30 with TRBJ2-1; D possibly uses TRBD1 or TRBD2 (5 bases each). Per the germline V gene, CDR1 is GTSNPN and CDR2 is SVGIG (reference sequence). With 5 bases removed from V and 1 base from J, the gap between germline ends came to 18 bases. The CDR3 is 16 residues long. CDR3 coding DNA: TGTGCCTGGGTGAATCGAGGGGCATCTTCCTACAATGAGCAGTTCTTC. Encoded protein: CAWVNRGASSYNEQFF.

J is TRBJ2-1 and V is TRBV9; 8 bases line up with TRBD2. This CDR3 has 15 residues. V was pared by 1 base and J by 1 base, with 1 base of the junction left unmatched. The germline gives CDR1 SGDLS, CDR2 YYNGEE. CDR3 protein: CASSVSSGSYNEQFF. CDR3 in DNA: TGTGCCAGCAGCGTATCTAGCGGGTCCTACAATGAGCAGTTCTTC.

In its sample, this clone was seen many times. The sample carries other DNA sequences with the same CDR3. The V and J genes are TRBV30 and TRBJ1-3, with D possibly matching TRBD1 (6 bases). Germline loops: CDR1 GTSNPN, CDR2 SVGIG (reference sequence). There are 12 residues in the CDR3. Trimming shortened V by 4 bases and J by 2 bases, and 6 bases separated the two germline ends. The CDR3 coding sequence is TGTGCCTGGACAGGGGCTGGAAACACCATATATTTT. It yields the protein CAWTGAGNTIYF.

This clone was detected a few times. This sequence joins TRBV21-1 and TRBJ2-7; the table's D gene call, TRBD1, was not cross checked with the DNA. TRBV21-1 is labeled a pseudogene. This CDR3 is built from 12 residues. This chain's CDR3 is CASSWTAYEQYF. Written as DNA, the CDR3 is TGTGCCAGCAGCTGGACAGCCTACGAGCAGTACTTC.

This clone was counted only a few times. The chain couples TRBV5-1 to TRBJ2-3; a possible D gene is TRBD1 (6 bases). Trimming pared 4 bases from V and 1 base from J, leaving 10 bases between. Germline loops: CDR1 SGHRS, CDR2 YFSETQ. This CDR3 spans 14 amino acids. CDR3 residues: CASSQGLGTDTQYF. The CDR3 DNA reads TGCGCCAGCAGCCAGGGGTTGGGCACAGATACGCAGTATTTT.

This clone has a handful of counts. The chain employs TRBV18 and TRBJ2-3, with 8 nucleotides matching TRBD2. Germline CDR1 reads KGHSH; CDR2 reads LQKENI. CDR3 length equals 18 residues. Trimming took 2 bases from V and 2 from J; bases not matched to a gene: 12. CDR3 region: CASSPGLAGPRDTDTQYF. CDR3 nucleotides: TGTGCCAGCTCACCAGGGCTAGCGGGCCCCCGGGACACAGATACGCAGTATTTT.

This clone was counted a few times. J is TRBJ2-7 and V is TRBV28; D is unresolved. The germline V and J ends were trimmed by 8 bases and 7 bases, with 15 bases remaining between them. This CDR3 has 12 residues. Germline CDR1 and CDR2: MDHEN and SYDVKM. CDR3 DNA: TGTGCCAGCGGAGCACCCGGGTCAGAGCAGTACGTC. Translated: CASGAPGSEQYV.

Only a few counts were recorded for this clone. The V gene is TRBV5-6, the J gene TRBJ2-1; 7 bases fit TRBD1. CDR1 is SGHDT, CDR2 YYEEEE, per germline. After removal of 4 bases from V and 4 bases from J, the junction contained 11 bases not matched to a gene. This CDR3 has 16 amino acids. CDR3 nucleotide sequence: TGTGCCAGCAGCCTTCAGGGACAGCGAGTTTACAATGAGCAGTTCTTC. This encodes CASSLQGQRVYNEQFF.

This clone was detected a few times. This rearrangement joins TRBV11-2 to TRBJ1-6, with D maybe TRBD1 (5 bases). The CDR3 contains 17 residues. Trimming removed 1 base from V and 0 bases from J, with 10 bases in between. From germline, CDR1 is SGHAT and CDR2 FQNNGV. CDR3 in DNA: TGTGCCAGCAGCTTAGTTACCGGGGGCTCCTATAATTCACCCCTCCACTTT. This sequence encodes CASSLVTGGSYNSPLHF. Complete variable domain (other parts from reference TRBV11-2 and TRBJ1-6): EAGVAQSPRYKIIEKRQSVAFWCNPISGHATLYWYQQILGQGPKLLIQFQNNGVVDDSQLPKDRFSAERLKGVDSTLKIQPAKLEDSAVYLCASSLVTGGSYNSPLHFGNGTRLTVT.

J is TRBJ2-1 and V is TRBV7-9; the match to TRBD2 covers 10 bases. The germline V gene has CDR1 SEHNR and CDR2 FQNEAQ (reference sequence). After removal of 5 bases from V and 3 bases from J, the junction contained 7 bases not matched to a gene. This CDR3 comprises 16 residues. DNA of the CDR3: TGTGCCAGCAGCCGTAAACTAGCGGGGATCTACAATGAGCAGTTCTTC. It is translated as CASSRKLAGIYNEQFF.

This chain joins TRBV13 and TRBJ1-1, with 8 bases that match TRBD1. Germline loops: CDR1 PRHDT, CDR2 FYEKMQ (reference sequence). CDR3 length: 14 amino acids. The V and J ends lost 1 base and 4 bases, in that order; junction bases with no gene match: 2. The CDR3 nucleotides read TGTGCCAGCAGCTTAGACAGGGGGGGCACTGAAGCTTTCTTT. Translating it yields CASSLDRGGTEAFF.

The rearrangement links TRBV7-2 to TRBJ2-3; a weak D match, TRBD1 (5 bases). V lost 3 bases and J 4 bases, leaving 8 bases between the germline ends. Germline loops: CDR1 SGHTA, CDR2 FQGNSA. CDR3 length equals 13 residues. CDR3 nucleotides: TGTGCCAGCAGCTTGCAGGGCTCAGATACGCAGTATTTT. Translating gives CASSLQGSDTQYF. Complete variable domain (other parts from reference TRBV7-2 and TRBJ2-3): GAGVSQSPSNKVTEKGKDVELRCDPISGHTALYWYRQSLGQGLEFLIYFQGNSAPDKSGLPSDRFSAERTGGSVSTLTIQRTQQEDSAVYLCASSLQGSDTQYFGPGTRLTVL.

The V and J genes are TRBV7-6 and TRBJ2-5, with TRBD2 matching 7 bases. Trimming cost V 5 bases and J 1 base; bases outside gene matches: 7. Germline V CDR1 and CDR2: SGHVS, FNYEAQ. This CDR3 contains 15 residues. For the CDR3, the DNA is TGTGCCAGCAGCCCAGGCGGGGGTCGCCAAGAGACCCAGTACTTC. Translated, it gives CASSPGGGRQETQYF. The full variable domain, in which reference TRBV7-6 and TRBJ2-5 provide the parts outside the CDR3, is GAGVSQSPRYKVTKRGQDVALRCDPISGHVSLYWYRQALGQGPEFLTYFNYEAQQDKSGLPNDRFSAERPEGSISTLTIQRTEQRDSAMYRCASSPGGGRQETQYFGPGTRLLVL.

This clone was seen a handful of times. V is TRBV29-1 and J is TRBJ1-6; no clear D gene. The germline CDR1 and CDR2 sequences are SQVTM and ANQGSEA. The CDR3 is 13 residues long. The V and J ends lost 6 bases and 6 bases respectively, with 12 bases between them. In DNA, the CDR3 is TGCAGCGTACGGTTGGGTCCTAATTCACCCCTCCACTTT. It specifies CSVRLGPNSPLHF. The variable domain in full, with the rest retrieved from reference TRBV29-1 and TRBJ1-6, is SAVISQKPSRDICQRGTSLTIQCQVDSQVTMMFWYRQQPGQSLTLIATANQGSEATYESGFVIDKFPISRPNLTFSTLTVSNMSPEDSSIYLCSVRLGPNSPLHFGNGTRLTVT.

In regard to this clone: In the same sample, other DNA sequences code for this CDR3. The chain has TRBV11-3 and TRBJ2-3; no definite D call. Per the germline V gene, CDR1 is SGHNT and CDR2 is YENEEA. The CDR3 totals 14 residues. The V gene lost 1 base and the J gene lost 0 bases, with 5 bases spanning the gap. CDR3 nucleotides: TGTGCCAGCAGCTTAGTGTCTAGCACAGATACGCAGTATTTT. It codes for CASSLVSSTDTQYF.